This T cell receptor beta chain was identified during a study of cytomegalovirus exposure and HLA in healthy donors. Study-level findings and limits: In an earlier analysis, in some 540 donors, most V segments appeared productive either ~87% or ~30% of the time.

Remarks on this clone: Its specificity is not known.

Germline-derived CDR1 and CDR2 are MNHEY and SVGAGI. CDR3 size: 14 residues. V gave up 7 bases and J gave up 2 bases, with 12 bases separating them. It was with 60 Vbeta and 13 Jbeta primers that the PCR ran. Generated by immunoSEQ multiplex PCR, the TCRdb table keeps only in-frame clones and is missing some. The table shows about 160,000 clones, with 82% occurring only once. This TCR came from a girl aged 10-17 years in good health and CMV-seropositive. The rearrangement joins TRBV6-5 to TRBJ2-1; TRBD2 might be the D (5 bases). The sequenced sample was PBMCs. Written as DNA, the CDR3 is TGTGCCAGCAATAAGCCCGGGGCCTACAATGAGCAGTTCTTC. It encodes CASNKPGAYNEQFF.